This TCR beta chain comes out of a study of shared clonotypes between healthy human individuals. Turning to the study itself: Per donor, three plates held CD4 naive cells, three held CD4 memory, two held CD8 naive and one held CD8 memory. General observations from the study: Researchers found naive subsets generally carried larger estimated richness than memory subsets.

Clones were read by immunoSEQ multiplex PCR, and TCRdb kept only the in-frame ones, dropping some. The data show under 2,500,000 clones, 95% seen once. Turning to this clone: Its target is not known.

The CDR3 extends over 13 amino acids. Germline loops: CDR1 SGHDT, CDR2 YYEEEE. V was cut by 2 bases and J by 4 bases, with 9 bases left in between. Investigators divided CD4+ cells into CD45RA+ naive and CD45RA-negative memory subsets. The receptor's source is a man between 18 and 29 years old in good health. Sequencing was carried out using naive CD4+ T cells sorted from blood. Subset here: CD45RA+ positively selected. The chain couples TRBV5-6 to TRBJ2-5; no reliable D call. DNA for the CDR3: TGTGCCAGCAGCTTCTTCCTCTCAGAGACCCAGTACTTC. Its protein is CASSFFLSETQYF.